A selection of T cell receptor beta chains follows, all from one sample in a study of CD8 T cell repertoires and HIV-1 epitope variants. No antigen has been assigned to these receptors. TCRdb's table, derived via immunoSEQ multiplex PCR, lists solely in-frame clones and lacks some. The data show some 5,200 clones, approximately 71% seen once. Sequencing was done on a sample of cultured CD8+ T cells derived from PBMCs. The receptors here all came from a male donor with HIV. Each CDR3 is given with its conserved first and last residue. Each record gives: D gene, V gene, CDR3 protein. The D gene is left open where the match is weak.

D: .; V: TRBV5-8; CDR3: CASGGYNQPQHF
D: .; V: TRBV10-1; CDR3: CASSESLDEQYF
D: TRBD1; V: TRBV29-1; CDR3: CSVDGQGIYGYTF
D: .; V: TRBV19; CDR3: CASYQGLSGANVLTF
D: .; V: TRBV6-6; CDR3: CASSSPQGNTEAFF
D: .; V: TRBV7-6; CDR3: CASSAGRGDNNEQFF
D: TRBD2; V: TRBV6-5; CDR3: CASRPTSGRLGEQYF
D: TRBD1; V: TRBV7-9; CDR3: CASSFAAETGAGEQYF
D: TRBD2; V: TRBV11-1; CDR3: CASSFARESSYEQYF
D: .; V: TRBV6-5; CDR3: CASSYGAETEAFF
D: TRBD2; V: TRBV7-8; CDR3: CASSLAASGLSNEQFF
D: .; V: TRBV14; CDR3: CASRDAGSGNTIYF
D: .; V: TRBV5-6; CDR3: CASSLGRELFF
D: TRBD1; V: TRBV4-2; CDR3: CASSLQGDYEQYF
D: TRBD1; V: TRBV6-5; CDR3: CASIWTGGTEAFF
D: .; V: TRBV5-6; CDR3: CASSLPGDEQFF
D: TRBD2; V: TRBV6-5; CDR3: CASSDRGLADNEQFF
D: TRBD2; V: TRBV28; CDR3: CASSLRVAGGYDEQFF
D: .; V: TRBV4-1; CDR3: CASNLGPGASTDTQYF
D: .; V: TRBV11-2; CDR3: CASSSYYGEETQYF
D: .; V: TRBV19; CDR3: CASRIGNTEAFF
D: TRBD1; V: TRBV6-5; CDR3: CASSYQGVNEQYF
D: .; V: TRBV7-9; CDR3: CASSSPFGVNEQFF
D: TRBD2; V: TRBV6-1; CDR3: CASGGTSVTDPDTQYF
D: .; V: TRBV6-1; CDR3: CASSEATAYEQYF
D: .; V: TRBV28; CDR3: CASSFPPPSPNTPTTYEQYF
D: .; V: TRBV6-4; CDR3: CATKAPGNEQFF
D: TRBD1; V: TRBV7-9; CDR3: CASSPRDRAYGYTF
D: .; V: TRBV4-1; CDR3: CASSRGGLADEQYF
D: TRBD1; V: TRBV5-1; CDR3: CASSQRTGENEKLFF